The rows below give T cell receptor beta chains drawn from one sample of a study of response to subunit inactivated influenza vaccine. Each CDR3 protein gets one entry after TCRdb re-called the RT-PCR reads with MiXCR. The sample holds approximately 520,000 distinct CDR3 sequences, 25% seen once. The sequenced sample was CD4+ T cells sorted from PBMCs, obtained roughly 5 days after vaccination. The source is a man aged 50-60 years who received an inactivated influenza vaccine. Each CDR3 is given with its conserved first and last residue. Fields, in order: clone size, D gene, V gene, J gene, CDR3 protein, CDR3 DNA. The D gene is left open where the match is weak. A row's size may be missing; if present it is once, few, many or a size class.

>.|TRBD1|TRBV7-2|TRBJ1-4
CASGNRGRFEKLFF
TGTGCCAGCGGCAACAGGGGGCGCTTTGAAAAACTGTTTTTT
>few|.|TRBV3-1|TRBJ1-1
CASSQDWGTPYSAFF
TGTGCCAGCAGCCAAGATTGGGGGACCCCCTATTCGGCTTTCTTT
>few|TRBD1|TRBV5-5|TRBJ2-5
CASSLGPRTGQETQYF
TGTGCCAGCAGCTTGGGTCCCAGGACAGGGCAAGAGACCCAGTACTTC
>many|TRBD1|TRBV30|TRBJ2-2
CAWRGGRKNTGELFF
TGTGCCTGGAGAGGGGGCAGGAAAAACACCGGGGAGCTGTTTTTT
>many|TRBD2|TRBV5-1|TRBJ2-3
CASHPGSSGGRKF
TGCGCCAGCCACCCGGGGTCTAGCGGGGGCCGGAAATTT
>few|TRBD2|TRBV5-5|TRBJ2-2
CASSLATGTTNTGELFF
TGTGCCAGCAGCTTGGCTACCGGGACTACGAACACCGGGGAGCTGTTTTTT
>few|.|TRBV20-1|TRBJ2-1
CSARRELTYNEQFF
TGCAGTGCAAGGCGGGAATTGACCTACAATGAGCAGTTCTTC
>few|TRBD2|TRBV6-1|TRBJ2-7
CASSLGVAGDEQYF
TGTGCCAGCAGTCTCGGGGTTGCGGGGGACGAGCAGTACTTC
>.|TRBD1|TRBV10-3|TRBJ2-7
CAISGDSSYEQYF
TGTGCCATCAGTGGGGACAGCTCCTACGAGCAGTACTTC
>.|.|TRBV11-2|TRBJ2-1
CASSLGTGTRNQFF
TGTGCCAGCAGCTTAGGGACCGGGACAAGAAACCAGTTCTTC
>few|TRBD1|TRBV10-3|TRBJ1-2
CAISQDRERGYTF
TGTGCCATCAGCCAAGACAGGGAAAGAGGCTACACCTTC
>.|TRBD1|TRBV11-2|TRBJ2-1
CASSSGQGFLNEQFF
TGTGCCAGCAGCTCGGGACAGGGGTTTCTTAATGAGCAGTTCTTC
>few|.|TRBV29-1|TRBJ2-4
CSVVAVKGRNIQYF
TGCAGCGTCGTCGCGGTGAAGGGCCGAAACATTCAGTACTTC
>.|TRBD1|TRBV12-3/TRBV12-4|TRBJ2-7
CASNSRQGRFEQYF
TGTGCCAGCAATTCGAGACAGGGACGGTTCGAGCAGTACTTC
>.|.|TRBV2|TRBJ1-1
CASDQGPRTEAFF
TGTGCCAGTGATCAGGGGCCTAGGACTGAAGCTTTCTTT
>once|.|TRBV10-3|TRBJ2-7
CAATSNDYEQYF
TGTGCCGCCACCTCAAACGACTACGAGCAGTACTTC
>many|.|TRBV20-1|TRBJ2-1
CSARETPTNEQFF
TGCAGTGCTAGAGAGACCCCGACCAATGAGCAGTTCTTC
>.|TRBD2|TRBV20-1|TRBJ2-3
CCARSLAGLASTDTQYF
TGCTGTGCTAGGTCCTTGGCGGGACTAGCGAGCACAGATACGCAGTATTTT
>.|TRBD2|TRBV3-1|TRBJ2-5
CASSIGLAGVQETQYF
TGTGCCAGCAGCATCGGACTAGCGGGGGTTCAAGAGACCCAGTACTTC
>.|.|TRBV28|TRBJ2-5
CASSSPARAQETQYF
TGTGCCAGCAGTTCTCCGGCCAGGGCACAAGAGACCCAGTACTTC
>once|.|TRBV20-1|TRBJ2-3
CSAPPVSTDTQYF
TGCAGTGCTCCGCCGGTTAGCACAGATACGCAGTATTTT
>.|TRBD2|TRBV11-2|TRBJ2-3
CASSLVVLAGGKTDTQYF
TGTGCCAGCAGCTTAGTAGTCCTAGCGGGGGGAAAAACAGATACGCAGTATTTT
>.|.|TRBV30|TRBJ2-7
CAWSGHRGSTSEQYF
TGTGCCTGGAGTGGACATCGAGGTAGTACTAGCGAGCAGTACTTC
>.|.|TRBV7-8|TRBJ2-7
CASSLARANEQYF
TGTGCCAGCAGCTTAGCGAGAGCCAACGAGCAGTACTTC
>.|TRBD1|TRBV7-9|TRBJ2-1
CASSLIGQAYNEQFF
TGTGCCAGCAGCTTAATCGGACAGGCTTACAATGAGCAGTTCTTC
>many|TRBD1|TRBV7-9|TRBJ2-5
CASRLTGEETQYF
TGTGCCAGCAGATTGACAGGGGAAGAGACCCAGTACTTC